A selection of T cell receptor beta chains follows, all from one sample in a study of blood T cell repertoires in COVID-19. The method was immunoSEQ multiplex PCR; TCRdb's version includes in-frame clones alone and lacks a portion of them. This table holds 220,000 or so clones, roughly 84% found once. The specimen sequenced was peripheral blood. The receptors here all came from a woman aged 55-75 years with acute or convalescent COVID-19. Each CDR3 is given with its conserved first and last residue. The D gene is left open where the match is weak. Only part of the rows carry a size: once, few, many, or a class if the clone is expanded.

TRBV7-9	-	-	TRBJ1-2	CASSSGLGGFVRGHTF
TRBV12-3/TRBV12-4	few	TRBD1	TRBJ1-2	CASSPDRVDGYTF
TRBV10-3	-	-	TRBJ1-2	CATQDRDNAQNGYTF
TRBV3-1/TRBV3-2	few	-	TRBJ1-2	CASSPISTQPYGYTF
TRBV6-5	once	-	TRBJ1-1	CASRRGLDTEAFF
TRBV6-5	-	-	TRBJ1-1	CASRRHQGFTEAFF
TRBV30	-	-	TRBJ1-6	CAWLTGYNSPLHF
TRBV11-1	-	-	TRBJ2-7	CASSLVTGTAYEQYF
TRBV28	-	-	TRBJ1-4	CASSFGREGRRFF
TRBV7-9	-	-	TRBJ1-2	CASSLMGGAGYGYTF
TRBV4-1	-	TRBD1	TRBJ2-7	CASSQVGGAWEQYF
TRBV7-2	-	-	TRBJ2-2	CASSSTGTGELFF
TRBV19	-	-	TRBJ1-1	CASSIDQSEYTEAFF
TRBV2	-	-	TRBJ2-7	CASRGEGFSEQYF
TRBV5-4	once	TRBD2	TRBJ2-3	CASSLAGASTDTQYF
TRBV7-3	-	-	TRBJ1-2	CASSLKGRGALLGYTF
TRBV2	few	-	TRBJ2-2	CASKFTQNTGELFF
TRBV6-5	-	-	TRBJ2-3	CASRVVGGVDTQYF
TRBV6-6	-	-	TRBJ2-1	CASSYSLGGARGGQFF
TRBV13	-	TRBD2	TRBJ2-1	CASSDLAGLEQFF
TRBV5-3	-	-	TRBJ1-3	CARRWATIYF
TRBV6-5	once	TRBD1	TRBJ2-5	CASARQGPPQGTQYF
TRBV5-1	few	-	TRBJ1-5	CASSLDSNSNQPQHF
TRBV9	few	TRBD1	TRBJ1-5	CASSPGGGASQPQHF
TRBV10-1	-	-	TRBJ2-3	CASGGCGGYTDTQYF
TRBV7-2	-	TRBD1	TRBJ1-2	CASSLPGTGFSAGGYTF
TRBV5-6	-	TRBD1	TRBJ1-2	CASSFMGQGYGYTF
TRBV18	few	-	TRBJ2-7	CASSPRGLEEQYF
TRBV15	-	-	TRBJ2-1	CATSTGPDGSSYNEQFF
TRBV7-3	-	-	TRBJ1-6	CASRTRPRDNYISPLHF
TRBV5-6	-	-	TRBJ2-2	CASIKTGTLNTGELFF
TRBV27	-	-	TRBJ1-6	CASRSGSSYNSPLHF
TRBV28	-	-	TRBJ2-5	CASSLRSPETQYF
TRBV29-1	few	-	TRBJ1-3	CSVEDFASSGNTIYF
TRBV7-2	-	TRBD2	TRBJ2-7	CASSSSRLAGGGNSYEQYF
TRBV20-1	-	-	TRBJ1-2	CSARTVSYTF
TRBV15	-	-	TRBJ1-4	CATSRGQSEKLFF
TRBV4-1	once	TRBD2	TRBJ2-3	CASSQTPAGGADTQYF
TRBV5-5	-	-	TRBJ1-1	CASSLVMGAEAFF
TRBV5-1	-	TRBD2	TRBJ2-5	CASSLGRGEETQYF
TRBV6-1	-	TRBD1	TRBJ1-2	CASSEFPGQGRGYTF
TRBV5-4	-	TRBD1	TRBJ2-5	CASSKPGGLETQYF
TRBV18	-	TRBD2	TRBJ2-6	CASSPPGGTHSGANVLTF
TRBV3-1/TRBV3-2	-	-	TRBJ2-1	CASSGQFSYNEQFF
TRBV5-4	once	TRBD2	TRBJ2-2	CASSLESGGSNTGELFF
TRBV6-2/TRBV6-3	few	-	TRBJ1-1	CASSYTEDRSVDTEAFF